This T cell receptor (beta chain) came from a study of OX40 agonist ivuxolimab in advanced cancers. Using immunoSEQ multiplex PCR, the repertoire was profiled, and TCRdb retains in-frame clones only, with some absent. The sample holds tens of thousands of clones, around four fifths seen once. Overall study results and limits: At doses 0.1 to 3.0 mg/kg, CD4+ and CD8+ clones expanded.

Trimming stripped 2 bases from V and 3 bases from J, with 8 bases between. The germline CDR1 and CDR2 sequences are SGHTA and FQGTGA. The CDR3 extends over 14 amino acids. About this clone: Its antigen is still unknown.

The sequence was collected from an adult with an advanced solid tumor such as melanoma, head and neck, liver or kidney cancer. Material: CD4+ or CD8+ T cells sorted from blood, obtained in a trial of the OX40 agonist ivuxolimab. The chain couples TRBV7-3 to TRBJ2-1; D gene uncertain. Here the CDR3 DNA reads TGTGCCAGCAGCTTATCGGCGCTCTACAATGAGCAGTTCTTC. Amino acid sequence: CASSLSALYNEQFF.